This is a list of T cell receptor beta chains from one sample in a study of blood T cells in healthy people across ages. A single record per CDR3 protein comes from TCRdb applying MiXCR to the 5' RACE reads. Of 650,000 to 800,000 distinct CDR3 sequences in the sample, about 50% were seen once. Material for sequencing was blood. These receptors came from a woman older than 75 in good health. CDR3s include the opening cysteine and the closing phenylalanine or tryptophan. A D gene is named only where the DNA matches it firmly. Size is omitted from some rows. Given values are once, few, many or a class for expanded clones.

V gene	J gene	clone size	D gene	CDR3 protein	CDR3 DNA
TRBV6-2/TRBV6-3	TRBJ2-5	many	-	CASSAGQTTQYF	TGTGCCAGCAGTGCGGGACAGACGACCCAGTACTTC
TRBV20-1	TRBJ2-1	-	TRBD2	CSASGSGTNEQFF	TGCAGTGCTAGCGGGAGCGGGACTAATGAGCAGTTCTTC
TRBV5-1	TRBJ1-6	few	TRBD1	CASSTTPTGAKNNSPLHF	TGCGCCAGCAGCACCACCCCGACAGGGGCTAAAAATAATTCACCCCTCCACTTT
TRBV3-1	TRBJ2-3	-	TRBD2	CASSQFSRGVTETQYF	TGTGCCAGCAGCCAGTTTTCGCGGGGGGTCACAGAGACGCAGTATTTT
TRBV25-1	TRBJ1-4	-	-	CASSDPQALEKLFF	TGTGCCAGCAGTGACCCCCAGGCCCTGGAAAAACTGTTTTTT
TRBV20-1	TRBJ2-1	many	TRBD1	CSASEGAVGYNEQFF	TGCAGTGCTAGCGAGGGGGCGGTGGGGTACAATGAGCAGTTCTTC
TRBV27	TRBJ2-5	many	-	CASSARLQGQRETQYF	TGTGCCAGCAGTGCACGGTTGCAGGGGCAGAGAGAGACCCAGTACTTC
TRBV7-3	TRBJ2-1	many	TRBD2	CASSLKGGSDEQFF	TGTGCCAGCAGCTTAAAGGGCGGGAGCGATGAGCAGTTCTTC
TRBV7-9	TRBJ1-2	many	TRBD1	CASSPGQYYGYTF	TGTGCCAGCAGCCCGGGACAGTACTATGGCTACACCTTC
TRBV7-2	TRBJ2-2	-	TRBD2	CASSQRGLAGAGELFF	TGTGCCAGCAGCCAAAGGGGACTAGCGGGAGCCGGGGAGCTGTTTTTT
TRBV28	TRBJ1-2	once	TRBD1	CASRPTGNHGGYTF	TGTGCCAGCAGGCCGACAGGGAATCACGGTGGCTACACCTTC
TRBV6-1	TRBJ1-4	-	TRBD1	CASSFYLRGRVNEKLFF	TGTGCCAGCAGCTTTTATCTAAGGGGGCGGGTTAATGAAAAACTGTTTTTT
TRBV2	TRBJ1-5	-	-	CASRDGSQPQHF	TGTGCCAGCAGAGACGGTAGTCAGCCCCAGCATTTT
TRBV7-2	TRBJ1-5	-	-	CASSELSAYDNQPQHF	TGTGCCAGCAGCGAACTATCGGCATATGACAATCAGCCCCAGCATTTT
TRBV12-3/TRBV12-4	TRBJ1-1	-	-	CASSPTAFMNTEAFF	TGTGCCAGCAGTCCGACAGCCTTCATGAACACTGAAGCTTTCTTT
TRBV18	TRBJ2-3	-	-	CASSPGVGTDTQYF	TGTGCCAGCTCCCCGGGCGTGGGCACAGATACGCAGTATTTT
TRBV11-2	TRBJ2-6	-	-	CAGRFSGANVLTF	TGTGCCGGCAGATTCTCTGGGGCCAACGTCCTGACTTTC
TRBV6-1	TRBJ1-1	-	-	CASRPTTGNTEAFF	TGTGCCAGCAGACCTACGACGGGGAACACTGAAGCTTTCTTT
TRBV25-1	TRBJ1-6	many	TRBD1	CASSEWDRGIANSPLHF	TGTGCCAGCAGTGAATGGGACAGGGGAATTGCGAACTCACCCCTCCACTTT
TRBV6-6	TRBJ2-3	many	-	CASSWSGFTDTQYF	TGTGCCAGCAGTTGGTCGGGGTTCACAGATACGCAGTATTTT
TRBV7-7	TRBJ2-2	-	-	CASSLGPTGELFF	TGTGCTAGCAGCTTAGGACCGACCGGGGAGCTGTTTTTT
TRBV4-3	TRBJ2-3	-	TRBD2	CASSQVTSGGATDTQYF	TGCGCCAGCAGCCAAGTTACTAGCGGGGGGGCCACAGATACGCAGTATTTT
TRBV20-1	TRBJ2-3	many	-	CSASRRGTDTQYF	TGCAGTGCCTCACGGCGGGGTACAGATACGCAGTATTTT
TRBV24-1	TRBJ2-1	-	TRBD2	CATSETLAGGPYKGLYNEQFF	TGTGCCACCAGTGAGACCCTAGCGGGAGGGCCGTATAAGGGTCTCTACAATGAGCAGTTCTTC
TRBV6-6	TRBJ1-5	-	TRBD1	CASRGGGEEPQHF	TGTGCCAGCAGGGGAGGGGGCGAGGAGCCCCAGCATTTT
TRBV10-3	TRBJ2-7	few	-	CAISSSPGRAYSYEQYF	TGTGCCATCAGTTCCTCGCCGGGACGAGCGTATTCCTACGAGCAGTACTTC
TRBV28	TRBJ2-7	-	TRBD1	CASSPNRGNEQYF	TGTGCCAGCAGCCCCAACAGGGGTAACGAGCAGTACTTC
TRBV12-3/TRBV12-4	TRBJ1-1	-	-	CASSTYGGVAFF	TGTGCCAGCAGCACATATGGAGGGGTAGCTTTCTTT
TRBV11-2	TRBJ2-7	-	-	CASSLVSSSYEQYF	TGTGCCAGCAGCTTGGTTAGCTCCTCCTACGAGCAGTACTTC